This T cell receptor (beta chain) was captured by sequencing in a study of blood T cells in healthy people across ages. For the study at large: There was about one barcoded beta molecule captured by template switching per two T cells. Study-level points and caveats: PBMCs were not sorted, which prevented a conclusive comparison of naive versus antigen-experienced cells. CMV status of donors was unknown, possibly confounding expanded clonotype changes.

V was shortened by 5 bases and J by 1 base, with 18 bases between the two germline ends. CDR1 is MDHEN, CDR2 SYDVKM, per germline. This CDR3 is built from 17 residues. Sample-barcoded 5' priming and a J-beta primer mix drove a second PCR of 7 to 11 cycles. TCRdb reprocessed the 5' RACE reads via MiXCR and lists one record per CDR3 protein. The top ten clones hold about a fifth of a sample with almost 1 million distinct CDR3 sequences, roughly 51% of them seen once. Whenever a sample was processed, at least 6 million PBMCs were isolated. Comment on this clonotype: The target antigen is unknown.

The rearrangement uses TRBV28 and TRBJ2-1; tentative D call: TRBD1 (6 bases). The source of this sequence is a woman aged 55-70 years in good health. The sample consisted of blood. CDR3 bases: TGTGCCAGCAGTGGACAGTCCAGGCGCTTTTCCTACAATGAGCAGTTCTTC. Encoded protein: CASSGQSRRFSYNEQFF. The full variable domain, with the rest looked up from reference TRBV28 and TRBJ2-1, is DVKVTQSSRYLVKRTGEKVFLECVQDMDHENMFWYRQDPGLGLRLIYFSYDVKMKEKGDIPEGYSVSREKKERFSLILESASTNQTSMYLCASSGQSRRFSYNEQFFGPGTRLTVL.